The clone carrying this T cell receptor beta chain occurred a few times. TCRdb re-clonotyped the PCR reads via MiXCR. Among 15,000 to 20,000 clones listed, around 25% were seen once. This entry comes from a study of metastatic and nonmetastatic thyroid tumors. The V and J ends lost 3 bases and 1 base respectively, with 9 bases between them. The germline gives CDR1 MDHEN, CDR2 SYDVKM. The CDR3 has 14 amino acids. No treatment of any kind had been given to any patient before thyroid surgery. The clonotype comes from a female donor with papillary thyroid cancer or a benign thyroid nodule (not recorded which). Some clones in this sample may be carry-over from other donors' samples. The chain has TRBV28 and TRBJ1-1, with a weak D call TRBD1 (5 bases). Sequencing was done on a sample of adjacent normal tissue. For the CDR3, the DNA is TGTGCCAGCAGTTTCTGGGGCAGGAACACTGAAGCTTTCTTT. Translated: CASSFWGRNTEAFF.